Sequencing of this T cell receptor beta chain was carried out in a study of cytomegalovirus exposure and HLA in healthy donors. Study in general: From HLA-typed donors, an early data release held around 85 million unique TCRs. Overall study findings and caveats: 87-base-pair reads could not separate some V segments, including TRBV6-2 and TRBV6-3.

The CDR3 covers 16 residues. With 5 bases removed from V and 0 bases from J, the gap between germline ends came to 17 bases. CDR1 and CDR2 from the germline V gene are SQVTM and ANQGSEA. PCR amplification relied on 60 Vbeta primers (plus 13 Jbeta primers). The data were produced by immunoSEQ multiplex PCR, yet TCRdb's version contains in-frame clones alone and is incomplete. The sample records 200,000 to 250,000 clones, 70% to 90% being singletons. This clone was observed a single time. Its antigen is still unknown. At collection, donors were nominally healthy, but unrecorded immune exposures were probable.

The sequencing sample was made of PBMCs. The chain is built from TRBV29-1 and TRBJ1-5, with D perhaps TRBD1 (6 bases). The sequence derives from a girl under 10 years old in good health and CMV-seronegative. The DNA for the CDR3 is TGCAGCGTTCCTCGACAGGTACTTTATAGCAATCAGCCCCAGCATTTT. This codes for CSVPRQVLYSNQPQHF.